These 22 T cell receptor beta chains were all obtained from the same sample, sequenced in a study of shared clonotypes between healthy human individuals. Naive CD8 cells comprised CD45RO-negative, CCR7-positively selected cells, excluding terminally differentiated effector memory CD45RA+ cells. Repertoires were generated with immunoSEQ multiplex PCR, while TCRdb's copy carries only in-frame clones and drops some. The sample has millions of clones, just under 95% seen once. The sample was naive CD8+ T cells sorted from blood. Receptor source: a young man in good health.

This chain links TRBV27 with TRBJ2-5; 11 bases are a match to TRBD1. This CDR3 has 16 residues. Germline CDR1 MNHEY, CDR2 SMNVEV (reference sequence). V trimming: 9 bases; J trimming: 5 bases; junction bases outside the gene matches: 14. CDR3 sequence (DNA): TGTGCCAGAAAAACTCCGGGACAGGGGGGATCGGAGACCCAGTACTTC. Its protein is CARKTPGQGGSETQYF.

The chain employs TRBV7-8 and TRBJ2-7; D is tentatively TRBD1 or TRBD2 (5 bases each). There are 17 residues in the CDR3. V was pared by 3 bases and J by 6 bases, with 24 bases between. Germline loops: CDR1 SGHVS, CDR2 FQNEAQ. The CDR3 spells CASSFIFGGGPQGEQYF. CDR3 sequence (DNA): TGTGCCAGCAGCTTCATCTTCGGTGGGGGTCCCCAAGGCGAGCAGTACTTC. Complete variable domain (other parts from reference TRBV7-8 and TRBJ2-7): GAGVSQSPRYKVAKRGQDVALRCDPISGHVSLFWYQQALGQGPEFLTYFQNEAQLDKSGLPSDRFFAERPEGSVSTLKIQRTQQEDSAVYLCASSFIFGGGPQGEQYFGPGTRLTVT.

Regarding this clone: Other DNA sequences from this sample encode an identical CDR3 as well. The chain recombines TRBV20-1 with TRBJ2-5; D gene ambiguous. The CDR3 length is 10 residues. Between the trimmed V and J ends, which lost 3 bases and 5 bases, there was a span of 4 bases. The germline CDR1 and CDR2 sequences are DFQATT and SNEGSKA (reference sequence). DNA of the CDR3: TGCAGTGCTAGGAAGGAGACCCAGTACTTC. This codes for CSARKETQYF.

This rearrangement joins TRBV9 to TRBJ1-1; unclear D gene. The ends were cut back, 0 bases at V and 4 bases at J, with 16 bases in the middle. The CDR3 has 16 amino acids. Germline CDR1 reads SGDLS; CDR2 reads YYNGEE. As DNA, the CDR3 is TGTGCCAGCAGCGTAGGCCCCGGGGTGCCGGGCACTGAAGCTTTCTTT. It yields the protein CASSVGPGVPGTEAFF. The full variable domain, completed using reference TRBV9 and TRBJ1-1, is DSGVTQTPKHLITATGQRVTLRCSPRSGDLSVYWYQQSLDQGLQFLIQYYNGEERAKGNILERFSAQQFPDLHSELNLSSLELGDSALYFCASSVGPGVPGTEAFFGQGTRLTVV.

The chain joins TRBV7-9 to TRBJ2-1; 8 bases are shared with TRBD1. V gave up 5 bases and J gave up 9 bases; unmatched junction bases: 12. The CDR3 has 15 residues. Looked up from germline, CDR1 is SEHNR and CDR2 is FQNEAQ (reference sequence). DNA of the CDR3: TGTGCCAGCAGCCACCAACAGGGGGAGGCTGGTGAGCAGTTCTTC. Amino acid sequence: CASSHQQGEAGEQFF.

The J gene is TRBJ2-3, the V gene TRBV7-9, with 8 bases that match TRBD1. The CDR3 runs to 11 residues. The junction had 2 bases not matched to a gene; V was cut back by 5 bases and J by 10 bases. Germline V gene lookup returns CDR1 SEHNR and CDR2 FQNEAQ (reference sequence). CDR3 DNA: TGTGCCAGCAGCCGGACAGGGTCGCAGTATTTT. This codes for CASSRTGSQYF. The full variable domain, its missing parts supplied by reference TRBV7-9 and TRBJ2-3, is DTGVSQNPRHKITKRGQNVTFRCDPISEHNRLYWYRQTLGQGPEFLTYFQNEAQLEKSRLLSDRFSAERPKGSFSTLEIQRTEQGDSAMYLCASSRTGSQYFGPGTRLTVL.

The chain uses TRBV7-8 and TRBJ2-5; D unresolved. The CDR3 loop spans 16 amino acids. Germline CDR1 reads SGHVS; CDR2 reads FQNEAQ. The ends were cut back, 1 base at V and 4 bases at J, with 16 bases in the middle. The CDR3 sequence: CASSLEEVPGPETQYF. In DNA, the CDR3 is TGTGCCAGCAGCTTAGAAGAGGTGCCAGGACCAGAGACCCAGTACTTC.

The genes are TRBV27 and TRBJ1-1, with 8 bases fitting TRBD1. The CDR3 extends over 15 amino acids. Trimming at V came to 6 bases and at J to 1 base, leaving 7 bases not matched to a gene. CDR1 and CDR2 (germline): MNHEY, SMNVEV (reference sequence). The chain's CDR3 is CASSPLGQENTEAFF. The CDR3 nucleotides are TGTGCCAGCAGCCCATTGGGACAGGAGAACACTGAAGCTTTCTTT.

The V and J genes are TRBV27 and TRBJ2-1; 8 positions agree with TRBD1. The trim removed 3 bases at V and 6 bases at J, leaving 4 bases unmatched. The CDR3 totals 14 residues. Germline V gene sequence: CDR1 MNHEY, CDR2 SMNVEV (reference sequence). The CDR3 loop is CASSFFGTGNEQFF. CDR3 coding DNA: TGTGCCAGCAGTTTCTTTGGGACAGGCAATGAGCAGTTCTTC.

The chain recombines TRBV4-1 with TRBJ1-4; 8 bases line up with TRBD1. V was pared by 5 bases and J by 8 bases, with 13 bases of the junction left unmatched. Looked up from germline, CDR1 is MGHRA and CDR2 is YSYEKL. The CDR3 consists of 16 residues. The CDR3: CASSSPSGTGGEKLFF. CDR3 nucleotides: TGCGCCAGCAGCTCTCCGAGTGGGACAGGCGGCGAAAAACTGTTTTTT.

V usage is TRBV28 and J usage is TRBJ1-3, with D unclear. This CDR3 has 14 residues. V gave up 8 bases and J gave up 0 bases, with 11 bases separating them. Germline assignment: CDR1 MDHEN and CDR2 SYDVKM. Here the CDR3 DNA reads TGTGCCAGCCGTGAGATCCTCTCTGGAAACACCATATATTTT. As protein: CASREILSGNTIYF.

The chain couples TRBV9 to TRBJ2-3, with D tentatively TRBD1 (6 bases). Germline CDR1 SGDLS, CDR2 YYNGEE. The CDR3 consists of 17 residues. V lost 0 bases, J lost 0 bases, and 14 bases lay in between. The CDR3 spells CASSVDRVGSSTDTQYF. The CDR3 DNA reads as TGTGCCAGCAGCGTAGACAGGGTGGGATCTAGCACAGATACGCAGTATTTT.

The rearrangement uses TRBV29-1 and TRBJ2-7; perhaps TRBD1 as D (5 bases). CDR1 and CDR2 from the germline V gene are SQVTM and ANQGSEA. The CDR3 extends over 13 amino acids. With 4 bases removed from V and 3 bases from J, the gap between germline ends came to 13 bases. CDR3 loop: CSVAPGRLYEQYF. CDR3 bases: TGCAGCGTTGCCCCAGGGCGACTCTACGAGCAGTACTTC.

A single count supports this clone. The same CDR3 is also encoded by other DNA sequences in this sample. The chain joins TRBV19 to TRBJ1-1; D gene unclear. Per the germline V gene, CDR1 is LNHDA and CDR2 is SQIVND (reference sequence). This CDR3 spans 13 amino acids. Trimming cost V 2 bases and J 4 bases, with 8 bases left between them. The CDR3 sequence: CASSILGITEAFF. The CDR3 region has the DNA TGTGCCAGTAGTATATTAGGGATCACTGAAGCTTTCTTT.

The chain couples TRBV12-5 to TRBJ1-2; TRBD1 matches 10 bases. The germline gives CDR1 LGHNT, CDR2 FRNRAP. The V gene end was trimmed by 6 bases and the J gene end by 6 bases; junction bases not matched to a gene: 1. The CDR3 loop spans 12 amino acids. CDR3 bases: TGTGCTAGTGGGGGACAGGGGAATGGCTACACCTTC. Translated: CASGGQGNGYTF.

The chain employs TRBV6-4 and TRBJ1-5; 7 positions match TRBD1. Trimming removed 2 bases from V and 2 bases from J; junction bases left unmatched: 15. Germline CDR1 reads MRHNA; CDR2 reads SNTAGT. The CDR3 spans 19 residues. The CDR3 sequence is CASSDRDREGSQGNQPQHF. CDR3 bases: TGTGCCAGCAGTGACCGCGACAGGGAAGGGTCCCAAGGCAATCAGCCCCAGCATTTT.

This clone came up once. The chain links TRBV27 to TRBJ2-5, with TRBD2 matching over 10 bases. Trimming removed 5 bases from V and 3 bases from J; junction bases left unmatched: 3. CDR3 length equals 14 residues. CDR1 MNHEY and CDR2 SMNVEV come from the germline V gene (reference sequence). CDR3 region: CASSKGLAEETQYF. In nucleotides, the CDR3 is TGTGCCAGCAGTAAAGGACTAGCGGAAGAGACCCAGTACTTC.

This clone has just one count. The sample contains more than one DNA sequence encoding this CDR3. The chain employs TRBV2 and TRBJ1-2; maybe TRBD1 (6 bases). V was pared by 7 bases and J by 2 bases, with 11 bases between. Germline V gives CDR1 SNHLY, CDR2 FYNNEI. The CDR3 consists of 13 residues. The CDR3 DNA is TGTGCCAGCAAAACAGGGAGCAACTATGGCTACACCTTC. As protein: CASKTGSNYGYTF.

This clone was recorded a few times. Other nucleotide sequences in the sample specify the same CDR3. This chain connects TRBV6-5 to TRBJ2-1, with TRBD2 as a possible D gene (5 bases). The germline V gene has CDR1 MNHEY and CDR2 SVGAGI. Trimming shortened V by 0 bases and J by 6 bases, and 9 bases separated the two germline ends. This CDR3 is 14 amino acids long. The CDR3 protein is CASSYSTGSNEQFF. In nucleotides, the CDR3 is TGTGCCAGCAGTTACTCGACGGGATCCAATGAGCAGTTCTTC.

This chain joins TRBV19 and TRBJ2-5; 7 nucleotides align to TRBD1. V trimming: 3 bases; J trimming: 2 bases; junction bases outside the gene matches: 9. The CDR3 loop spans 16 amino acids. Germline CDR1 reads LNHDA; CDR2 reads SQIVND (reference sequence). CDR3 region: CASSISVGDSQETQYF. DNA of the CDR3: TGTGCCAGTAGTATTTCGGTAGGGGACAGTCAAGAGACCCAGTACTTC.

The rearrangement joins TRBV19 to TRBJ1-4; D gene uncertain. This CDR3 region has 12 residues. With 6 bases removed from V and 7 bases from J, the gap between germline ends came to 9 bases. Per germline, CDR1 LNHDA and CDR2 SQIVND (reference sequence). CDR3 in DNA: TGTGCCAGTAGGAGGCCGACTGAAAAACTGTTTTTT. The encoded protein is CASRRPTEKLFF.

The genes are TRBV4-3 and TRBJ2-7; TRBD2 agrees at 9 bases. This CDR3 is built from 18 residues. The V gene end was trimmed by 0 bases and the J gene end by 1 base; junction bases not matched to a gene: 10. Germline CDR1 is LGHNA and CDR2 is YSLEER. The CDR3 here is CASSQEITLAGLSYEQYF. The CDR3 bases are TGCGCCAGCAGCCAAGAAATAACTCTAGCGGGACTTTCCTACGAGCAGTACTTC.